The 24 T cell receptor beta chains presented below share a single source sample, sequenced in a study of cytomegalovirus exposure and HLA in healthy donors. The PCR employed 60 Vbeta primers together with 13 Jbeta primers. Repertoires were generated with immunoSEQ multiplex PCR, while TCRdb's copy carries only in-frame clones and drops some. Seen here are around 170,000 clones, around four fifths observed once, and the top ten hold around 0.75%. The sample taken for sequencing was PBMCs. Receptors originate from a woman under 30 in good health and CMV-seronegative.

This sequence joins TRBV19 and TRBJ1-2; D may be TRBD1 (5 bases). CDR3 length: 14 residues. Trimming took 7 bases from V and 3 from J, leaving 15 bases between them. Germline lookup yields CDR1 LNHDA and CDR2 SQIVND (reference sequence). The CDR3 loop is CASNLPGLDYGYTF. DNA for the CDR3: TGTGCCAGTAACCTACCAGGGTTGGACTATGGCTACACCTTC.

The rearrangement links TRBV28 to TRBJ2-1; 7 nucleotides match TRBD2. The CDR3 is 14 residues long. The junction had 7 bases not matched to a gene; V was cut back by 6 bases and J by 5 bases. Germline lookup yields CDR1 MDHEN and CDR2 SYDVKM. The CDR3 sequence is CASRAGDRNNEQFF. CDR3 in DNA: TGTGCCAGCAGGGCGGGGGATAGGAACAATGAGCAGTTCTTC.

This clone has only one observation. The chain carries TRBV19 and TRBJ2-1, with D perhaps matching TRBD2 (6 bases). Germline values: CDR1 LNHDA, CDR2 SQIVND (reference sequence). The CDR3 is made up of 16 amino acids. Trimming pared 8 bases from V and 1 base from J, leaving 18 bases between. CDR3 sequence (DNA): TGTGCCAGTTCCGGGGGTGGGAGTTGGTCCTACAATGAGCAGTTCTTC. This sequence encodes CASSGGGSWSYNEQFF.

This rearrangement joins TRBV18 to TRBJ1-1, with 10 bases that match TRBD1. J lost 6 bases, V lost 1 base, and 8 bases had no gene match. The germline gives CDR1 KGHSH, CDR2 LQKENI. This CDR3 spans 16 amino acids. The CDR3 DNA is TGTGCCAGCTCACCACTCCCCGGGACAGGGGTGTCTGAAGCTTTCTTT. Translation: CASSPLPGTGVSEAFF.

This clone was found a few times. This chain joins TRBV19 and TRBJ2-3, with 9 nucleotides matching TRBD1. The J segment lost 2 bases and the V segment lost 7 bases, leaving 10 bases of the junction unmatched. The V gene's germline CDR1 is LNHDA and CDR2 SQIVND (reference sequence). The CDR3 loop spans 16 amino acids. CDR3 in amino acids: CASNEDRGPLTDTQYF. The CDR3 DNA reads as TGTGCCAGTAACGAGGACAGGGGACCCCTCACAGATACGCAGTATTTT.

The rearrangement joins TRBV10-3 to TRBJ1-2; D is unresolved. CDR1 ENHRY and CDR2 SYGVKD come from the germline V gene. The CDR3 has 13 amino acids. Trimming left V 8 bases short and J 1 base short, with 11 bases between. The CDR3 DNA sequence: TGTGCCATCTCTTCTCAACATAACTATGGCTACACCTTC. This gives the protein CAISSQHNYGYTF.

The chain employs TRBV11-3 and TRBJ2-1; 9 bases agree with TRBD2. Per the germline V gene, CDR1 is SGHNT and CDR2 is YENEEA. The CDR3 is 15 residues long. V lost 5 bases to trimming and J lost 1 base; unmatched junction nucleotides: 3. CDR3 residues: CASSQLAGSYNEQFF. CDR3 in DNA: TGTGCCAGCAGCCAGCTAGCGGGATCCTACAATGAGCAGTTCTTC.

Points on this clone: The junction departs from germline at one end; a sequencing error may be responsible. The chain joins TRBV7-9 to TRBJ2-1; D possibly corresponds to TRBD2 (5 bases). Germline CDR1 SEHNR, CDR2 FQNEAQ (reference sequence). CDR3 length: 12 residues. This CDR3 is CSSSSGSNEQFF. DNA of the CDR3: TGTTCCAGCAGCTCGGGGTCTAATGAGCAGTTCTTC. The full variable domain, with the rest looked up from reference TRBV7-9 and TRBJ2-1, is DTGVSQNPRHKITKRGQNVTFRCDPISEHNRLYWYRQTLGQGPEFLTYFQNEAQLEKSRLLSDRFSAERPKGSFSTLEIQRTEQGDSAMYLCSSSSGSNEQFFGPGTRLTVL.

This clone was recorded once. The chain combines TRBV6-1 with TRBJ2-7; TRBD1 aligns across 7 bases. Germline V gene lookup returns CDR1 MNHNS and CDR2 SASEGT. V lost 4 bases and J lost 2; bases outside the gene matches: 8. The CDR3 consists of 15 residues. CDR3 DNA: TGTGCCAGCAGTGTTAGGGGGCCGAGAACCTACGAGCAGTACTTC. Its protein product is CASSVRGPRTYEQYF.

The genes are TRBV27 and TRBJ2-7, with TRBD1 matching over 8 bases. The junction had 13 bases not matched to a gene; V was cut back by 6 bases and J by 6 bases. The CDR3 spans 15 residues. CDR1 is MNHEY and CDR2 is SMNVEV in the germline V gene (reference sequence). The CDR3, as DNA: TGTGCCAGCAGCCGTGTAGGACAGGGTCCCGCCGAGCAGTACTTC. Its translation is CASSRVGQGPAEQYF.

The DNA for the CDR3 is TGTGCCAGCAGTTTATCCGGCAGGGGGAACACTGAAGCTTTCTTT. Translating gives CASSLSGRGNTEAFF. The chain couples TRBV27 to TRBJ1-1; a weak D match, TRBD1 (6 bases). The V end was cut by 0 bases, the J end by 1 base, with 9 bases between. CDR1 and CDR2 (germline): MNHEY, SMNVEV (reference sequence). The CDR3 contains 15 residues.

This clone was picked up a small number of times. The gene calls are TRBV4-1 and TRBJ1-4, with D tentatively TRBD1 (6 bases). The ends were cut back, 1 base at V and 7 bases at J, with 22 bases in the middle. The CDR3 runs 18 residues. Germline loops: CDR1 MGHRA, CDR2 YSYEKL. This CDR3 is CASSQGTGFREMSEKLFF. The CDR3, as DNA: TGCGCCAGCAGCCAAGGCACAGGGTTTAGGGAGATGAGTGAAAAACTGTTTTTT.

V gene TRBV6-5 combines with J gene TRBJ1-3; D remains ambiguous. Germline V CDR1 and CDR2: MNHEY, SVGAGI. Between the trimmed V and J ends, which lost 6 bases and 4 bases, there was a span of 13 bases. This CDR3 is built from 14 residues. DNA for the CDR3: TGTGCCAGCAGCTCCCTGGTGGCAGGAAACACCATATATTTT. It specifies CASSSLVAGNTIYF.

The chain employs TRBV2 and TRBJ1-4; TRBD1 matches at 10 bases. Trimming at V came to 7 bases and at J to 8 bases, leaving 10 bases not matched to a gene. Germline CDR1 and CDR2: SNHLY and FYNNEI. The CDR3 has 15 residues. CDR3: CASKWRTGGREKLFF. In DNA, the CDR3 is TGTGCCAGCAAGTGGAGGACAGGGGGTAGGGAAAAACTGTTTTTT.

The chain has TRBV2 and TRBJ2-5; D not certain. V shed 8 bases and J shed 2 bases, with 12 bases lying between them. Germline CDR1 reads SNHLY; CDR2 reads FYNNEI. The CDR3 has 13 amino acids. The CDR3 sequence: CASSPSAQETQYF. As DNA, the CDR3 is TGTGCCAGCTCTCCGAGCGCTCAAGAGACCCAGTACTTC.

The chain employs TRBV7-2 and TRBJ2-1; maybe TRBD2 (5 bases). Trimming removed 2 bases at V and 15 bases at J, with 14 bases between. The length of the CDR3 is 12 residues. Germline lookup yields CDR1 SGHTA and CDR2 FQGNSA. Here the CDR3 reads CASSLFARSGFF. DNA for the CDR3: TGTGCCAGCAGCTTATTCGCTAGGAGCGGGTTCTTC.

The rearrangement joins TRBV5-4 to TRBJ2-7; TRBD1 agrees at 9 bases. From germline, CDR1 is SGHNT and CDR2 YYREEE (reference sequence). CDR3 length equals 15 residues. The V segment lost 3 bases and the J segment 4 bases; nucleotides outside the gene matches: 8. CDR3 coding DNA: TGTGCCAGCAGCTACTTCGGACAGGGGAGTTACGAGCAGTACTTC. It yields the protein CASSYFGQGSYEQYF.

As regards this clone: An end of the junction does not agree with germline; a read error may underlie this. The chain is built from TRBV7-9 and TRBJ2-1; TRBD1 is a possible D gene (5 bases). This CDR3 contains 12 residues. Germline CDR1 reads SEHNR; CDR2 reads FQNEAQ (reference sequence). The CDR3, as DNA: TGTTCCAGGGCAGGGCCTCACAATGAGCAGTTCTTC. Translation: CSRAGPHNEQFF.

The chain carries TRBV9 and TRBJ2-2, with TRBD2 matching over 9 bases. CDR3 length: 15 amino acids. CDR1 SGDLS and CDR2 YYNGEE come from the germline V gene. Trimming took 5 bases from V and 2 from J; bases not matched to a gene: 4. As DNA, the CDR3 is TGTGCCAGCAGAGAGACTAGCGGAAACACCGGGGAGCTGTTTTTT. The encoded protein is CASRETSGNTGELFF.

This clone has just a few counts. The CDR3 DNA follows: TGCAGCGTTCGGGACAGGGAGCAGTACTTC. This gives the protein CSVRDREQYF. V is TRBV29-1 and J is TRBJ2-7; 8 nucleotides line up with TRBD1. The CDR3 consists of 10 residues. Trimming removed 5 bases from V and 7 bases from J; junction bases left unmatched: 1. Germline V gene sequence: CDR1 SQVTM, CDR2 ANQGSEA.

V and J are TRBV27 and TRBJ2-2, with 7 bases matching TRBD2. V gave up 6 bases and J gave up 3 bases; unmatched junction bases: 4. Germline V gene lookup returns CDR1 MNHEY and CDR2 SMNVEV (reference sequence). The length of the CDR3 is 14 residues. CDR3 residues: CASSGRYYTGELFF. The CDR3 DNA reads TGTGCCAGCAGCGGGAGGTACTACACCGGGGAGCTGTTTTTT.

The count of this clone is one. This chain links TRBV7-9 with TRBJ2-1; 8 bases match TRBD2. The junction had 9 bases not matched to a gene; V was cut back by 0 bases and J by 8 bases. The CDR3 loop spans 16 amino acids. Germline V gene sequence: CDR1 SEHNR, CDR2 FQNEAQ (reference sequence). The CDR3: CASSLAPAGGQHEQFF. CDR3 in DNA: TGTGCCAGCAGCTTAGCGCCCGCGGGAGGACAGCATGAGCAGTTCTTC.

V gene TRBV18 combines with J gene TRBJ1-4; D uncertain. The V end lost 6 bases, the J end lost 4 bases, and 15 bases lay between the germline ends. The CDR3 sequence is 15 residues long. CDR1 KGHSH and CDR2 LQKENI come from the germline V gene. CDR3 nucleotides: TGTGCCAGCTCTCGGGGTTCCGGGAATAATGAAAAACTGTTTTTT. Amino acids: CASSRGSGNNEKLFF.

The rearrangement joins TRBV7-9 to TRBJ2-5; 8 bases are a match to TRBD1. The trim removed 0 bases at V and 0 bases at J, leaving 3 bases unmatched. This CDR3 has 16 residues. CDR1 is SEHNR and CDR2 is FQNEAQ in the germline V gene (reference sequence). CDR3 DNA: TGTGCCAGCAGCTTAGCAGGGACAGGTCACCAAGAGACCCAGTACTTC. Residues: CASSLAGTGHQETQYF.